This entry concerns a single T cell receptor beta chain. Vbeta (60) and Jbeta (13) primers were used in the PCR. Data came from immunoSEQ multiplex PCR; TCRdb stores just in-frame clones and leaves some out. The sample lists around 150,000 clones, roughly 78% occurring once. These data originate in a study of cytomegalovirus exposure and HLA in healthy donors. The CDR3 spans 14 residues. Trimming stripped 5 bases from V and 8 bases from J, with 18 bases between. The germline gives CDR1 SGHTA, CDR2 FQGTGA. This sequence joins TRBV7-3 and TRBJ1-1; D is ambiguous. The sequenced sample consisted of PBMCs. The TCR originated in a woman between 35 and 50 years old in good health and CMV-seronegative. The CDR3: CASSPTRELNEAFF. As DNA, the CDR3 is TGTGCCAGCAGCCCCACTAGGGAATTAAACGAAGCTTTCTTT.